Below, one T cell receptor beta chain is given with its context. TCRdb reprocessed the 5' RACE reads via MiXCR and lists one record per CDR3 protein. The data hold 350,000 or so distinct CDR3 sequences, with roughly an eighth observed a single time. V lost 0 bases and J lost 5; bases outside the gene matches: 9. Germline CDR1 is SGDLS and CDR2 is YYNGEE. The CDR3 spans 16 residues. This sample is part of a study of identical twins. Healthy Caucasian individuals made up all the donors. The same sample was also used in a study of yellow fever vaccine responses in identical twins.

The material sequenced was CD8+ T cells sorted from blood. V is TRBV9 and J is TRBJ2-7; 9 bases fit TRBD2. The clonotype comes from a woman under 30 in good health. CDR3 region: CASSVGVAGASHEQYF. In DNA, the CDR3 is TGTGCCAGCAGCGTAGGGGTAGCGGGAGCCAGCCACGAGCAGTACTTC.